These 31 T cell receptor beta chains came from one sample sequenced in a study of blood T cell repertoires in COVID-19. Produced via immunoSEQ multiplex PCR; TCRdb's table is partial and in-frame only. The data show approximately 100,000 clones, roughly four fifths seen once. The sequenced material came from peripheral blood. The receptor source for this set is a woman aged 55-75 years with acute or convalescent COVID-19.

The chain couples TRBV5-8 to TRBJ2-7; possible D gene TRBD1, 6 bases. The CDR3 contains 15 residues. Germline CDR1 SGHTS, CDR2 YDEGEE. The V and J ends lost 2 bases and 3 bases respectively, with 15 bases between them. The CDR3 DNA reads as TGTGCCAGCAGCTTCGGGACAACCGGGATCTACGAGCAGTACTTC. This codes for CASSFGTTGIYEQYF.

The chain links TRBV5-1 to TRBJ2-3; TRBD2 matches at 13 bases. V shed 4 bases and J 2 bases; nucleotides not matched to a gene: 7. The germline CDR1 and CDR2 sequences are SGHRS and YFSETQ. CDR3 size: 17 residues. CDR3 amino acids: CASSLGTSGAYTDTQYF. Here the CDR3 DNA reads TGCGCCAGCAGCCTAGGGACTAGCGGGGCCTACACAGATACGCAGTATTTT.

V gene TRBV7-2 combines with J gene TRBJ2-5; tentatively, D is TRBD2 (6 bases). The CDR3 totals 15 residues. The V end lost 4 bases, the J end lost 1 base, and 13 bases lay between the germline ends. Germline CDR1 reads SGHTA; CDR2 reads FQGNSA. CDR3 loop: CASSSMGTAQETQYF. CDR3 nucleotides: TGTGCCAGCAGCTCTATGGGGACTGCCCAAGAGACCCAGTACTTC.

CDR3 sequence (DNA): TGTGCCAGCAGCTCTCGGACAGGCACAGATACGCAGTATTTT. Translated, it gives CASSSRTGTDTQYF. The V and J genes are TRBV11-1 and TRBJ2-3; D is possibly TRBD1 (6 bases). With 4 bases removed from V and 1 base from J, the gap between germline ends came to 9 bases. Germline V lookup: CDR1 SGHAT, CDR2 FQDESV (reference sequence). The CDR3 sequence is 14 residues long.

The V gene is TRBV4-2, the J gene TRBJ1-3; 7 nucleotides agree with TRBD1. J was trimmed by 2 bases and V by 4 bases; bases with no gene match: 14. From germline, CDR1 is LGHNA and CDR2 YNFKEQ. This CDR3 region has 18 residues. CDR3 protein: CASSLNPPSQGAGNTIYF. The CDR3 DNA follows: TGTGCCAGCAGCCTGAATCCCCCGAGCCAGGGGGCTGGAAACACCATATATTTT.

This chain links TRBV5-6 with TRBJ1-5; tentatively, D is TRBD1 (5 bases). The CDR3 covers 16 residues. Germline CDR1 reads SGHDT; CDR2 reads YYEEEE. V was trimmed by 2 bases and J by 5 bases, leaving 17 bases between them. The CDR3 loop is CASSFRQGGVHQPQHF. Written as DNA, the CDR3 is TGTGCCAGCAGCTTTCGCCAGGGTGGTGTCCATCAGCCCCAGCATTTT.

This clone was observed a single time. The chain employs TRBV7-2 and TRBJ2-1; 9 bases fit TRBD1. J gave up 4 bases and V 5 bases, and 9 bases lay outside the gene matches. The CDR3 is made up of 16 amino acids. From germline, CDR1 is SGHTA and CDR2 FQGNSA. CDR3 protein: CASSDLGDRVYNEQFF. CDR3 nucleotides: TGTGCCAGCAGCGACCTCGGGGACAGGGTATACAATGAGCAGTTCTTC.

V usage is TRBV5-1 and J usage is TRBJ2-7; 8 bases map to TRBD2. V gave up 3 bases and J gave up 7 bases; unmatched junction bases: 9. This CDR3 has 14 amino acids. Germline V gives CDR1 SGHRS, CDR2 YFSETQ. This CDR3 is CASSSLGTREEQYF. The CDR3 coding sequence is TGCGCCAGCAGCTCACTAGGGACTAGGGAGGAGCAGTACTTC.

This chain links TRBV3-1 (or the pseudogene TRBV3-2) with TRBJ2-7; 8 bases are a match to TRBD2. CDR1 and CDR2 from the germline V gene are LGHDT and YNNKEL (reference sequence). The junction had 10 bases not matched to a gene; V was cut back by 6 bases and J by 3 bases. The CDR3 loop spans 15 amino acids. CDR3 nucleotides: TGTGCCAGCAGACCGGGACTAGGGGCGGGCTACGAGCAGTACTTC. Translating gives CASRPGLGAGYEQYF.

In DNA, the CDR3 is TGTGCCAGCAGCCCCTTCTCCGGGACAGGGGGCGGCGTCCGATATGGCTACACCTTC. Its translation: CASSPFSGTGGGVRYGYTF. This chain joins TRBV14 and TRBJ1-2, with 12 bases matching TRBD1. The CDR3 has 19 residues. Germline-derived CDR1 and CDR2 are SGHDN and FVKESK. Trimming at V came to 4 bases and at J to 5 bases, leaving 17 bases not matched to a gene.

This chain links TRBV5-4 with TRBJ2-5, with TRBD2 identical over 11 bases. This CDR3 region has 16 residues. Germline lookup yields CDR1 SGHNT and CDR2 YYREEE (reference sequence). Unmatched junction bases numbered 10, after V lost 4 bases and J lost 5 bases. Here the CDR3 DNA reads TGTGCCAGCAGCCCCATATTAGCGGGGGGGCGTGAGACCCAGTACTTC. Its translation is CASSPILAGGRETQYF.

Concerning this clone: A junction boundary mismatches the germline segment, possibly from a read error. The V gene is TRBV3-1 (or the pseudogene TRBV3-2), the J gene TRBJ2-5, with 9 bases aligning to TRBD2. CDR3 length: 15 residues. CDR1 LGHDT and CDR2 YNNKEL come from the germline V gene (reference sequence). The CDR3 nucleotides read TGTGCCAGCAGCCGAGATTACTCTGGACTAGCGTTCAGTAACTTC. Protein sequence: CASSRDYSGLAFSNF.

This chain's CDR3 is CASSEVRGAGTEAFF. CDR3 nucleotides: TGTGCCAGCAGTGAAGTTCGGGGGGCAGGCACTGAAGCTTTCTTT. The V gene is TRBV6-1, the J gene TRBJ1-1; the D gene is possibly TRBD1 (6 bases). The CDR3 has 15 amino acids. CDR1 is MNHNS, CDR2 SASEGT, per germline. Trimming pared 1 base from V and 4 bases from J, leaving 13 bases between.

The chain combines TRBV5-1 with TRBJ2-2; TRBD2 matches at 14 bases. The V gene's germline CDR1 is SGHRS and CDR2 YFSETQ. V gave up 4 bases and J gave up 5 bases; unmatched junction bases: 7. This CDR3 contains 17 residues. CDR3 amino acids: CASSIGLAGGPTGELFF. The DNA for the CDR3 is TGCGCCAGCAGCATCGGACTAGCGGGAGGTCCGACCGGGGAGCTGTTTTTT. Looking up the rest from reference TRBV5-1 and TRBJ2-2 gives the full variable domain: KAGVTQTPRYLIKTRGQQVTLSCSPISGHRSVSWYQQTPGQGLQFLFEYFSETQRNKGNFPGRFSGRQFSNSRSEMNVSTLELGDSALYLCASSIGLAGGPTGELFFGEGSRLTVL.

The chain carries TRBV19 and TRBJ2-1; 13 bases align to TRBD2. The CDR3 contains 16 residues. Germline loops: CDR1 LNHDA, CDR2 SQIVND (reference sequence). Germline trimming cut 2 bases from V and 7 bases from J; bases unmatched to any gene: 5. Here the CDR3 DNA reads TGTGCCAGTAGTATAACTAGCGGGGGGGCCACTAATGAGCAGTTCTTC. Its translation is CASSITSGGATNEQFF. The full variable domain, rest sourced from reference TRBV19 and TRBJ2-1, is DGGITQSPKYLFRKEGQNVTLSCEQNLNHDAMYWYRQDPGQGLRLIYYSQIVNDFQKGDIAEGYSVSREKKESFPLTVTSAQKNPTAFYLCASSITSGGATNEQFFGPGTRLTVL.

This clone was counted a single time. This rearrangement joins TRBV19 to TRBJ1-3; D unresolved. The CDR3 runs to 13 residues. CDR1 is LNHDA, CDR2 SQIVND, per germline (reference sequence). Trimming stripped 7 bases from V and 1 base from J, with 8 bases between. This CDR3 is CASIRVSGNTIYF. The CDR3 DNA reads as TGTGCCAGTATCCGAGTTTCTGGAAACACCATATATTTT.

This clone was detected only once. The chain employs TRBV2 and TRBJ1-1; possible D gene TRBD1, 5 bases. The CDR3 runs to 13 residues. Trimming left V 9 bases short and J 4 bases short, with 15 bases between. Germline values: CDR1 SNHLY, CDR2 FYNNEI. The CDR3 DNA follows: TGTGCCAGTCGCGGGGGAATGGGCACTGAAGCTTTCTTT. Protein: CASRGGMGTEAFF.

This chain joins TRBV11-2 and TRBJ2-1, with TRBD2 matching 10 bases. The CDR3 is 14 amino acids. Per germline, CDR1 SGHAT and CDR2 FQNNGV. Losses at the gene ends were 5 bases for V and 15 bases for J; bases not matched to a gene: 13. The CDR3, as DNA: TGTGCCAGCAGCCCAAGCGGGGGGGCCGTCTTAGCGTTCTTC. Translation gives CASSPSGGAVLAFF. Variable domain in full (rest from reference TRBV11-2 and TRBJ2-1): EAGVAQSPRYKIIEKRQSVAFWCNPISGHATLYWYQQILGQGPKLLIQFQNNGVVDDSQLPKDRFSAERLKGVDSTLKIQPAKLEDSAVYLCASSPSGGAVLAFFGPGTRLTVL.

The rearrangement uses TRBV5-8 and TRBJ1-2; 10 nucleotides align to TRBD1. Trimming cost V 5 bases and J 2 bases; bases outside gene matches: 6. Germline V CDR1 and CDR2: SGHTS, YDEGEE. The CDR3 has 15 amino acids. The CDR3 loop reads CASRQPGQGNYGYTF. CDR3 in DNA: TGTGCCAGCAGACAGCCGGGACAGGGGAACTATGGCTACACCTTC.

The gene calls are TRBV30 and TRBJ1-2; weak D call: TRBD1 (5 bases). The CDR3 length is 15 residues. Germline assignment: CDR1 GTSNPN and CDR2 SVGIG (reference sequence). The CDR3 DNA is TGTGCGGGGGATACCGGCAGCGGGGATTCGTATGGCTACACCTTC. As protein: CAGDTGSGDSYGYTF.

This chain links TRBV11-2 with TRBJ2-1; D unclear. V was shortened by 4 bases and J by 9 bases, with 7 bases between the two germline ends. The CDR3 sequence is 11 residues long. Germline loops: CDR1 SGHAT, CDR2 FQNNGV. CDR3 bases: TGTGCCAGCAGCTCGTTCGGTGAGCAGTTCTTC. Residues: CASSSFGEQFF.

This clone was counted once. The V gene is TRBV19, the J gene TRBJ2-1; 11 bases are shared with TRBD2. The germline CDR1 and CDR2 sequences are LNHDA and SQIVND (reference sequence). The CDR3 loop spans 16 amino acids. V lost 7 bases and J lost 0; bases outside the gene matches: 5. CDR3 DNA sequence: TGTGCCAGTACCTCTAGCGGGGGGAGCTCCTACAATGAGCAGTTCTTC. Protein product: CASTSSGGSSYNEQFF.

CDR3 in DNA: TGCAGCGTTGAGCCTGCGGGAAAAGACACTGAAGCTTTCTTT. Its translation: CSVEPAGKDTEAFF. The chain recombines TRBV29-1 with TRBJ1-1; D is unresolved. Germline assignment: CDR1 SQVTM and CDR2 ANQGSEA. The V end lost 3 bases, the J end lost 3 bases, and 14 bases lay between the germline ends. This CDR3 is built from 14 residues.

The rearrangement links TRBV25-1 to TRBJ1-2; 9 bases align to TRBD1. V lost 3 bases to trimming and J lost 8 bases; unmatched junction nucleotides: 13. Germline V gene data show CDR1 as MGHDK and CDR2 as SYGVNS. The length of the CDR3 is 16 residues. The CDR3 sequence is CASSDPLRTGDDGYTF. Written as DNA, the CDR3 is TGTGCCAGCAGTGACCCACTTCGGACAGGGGACGACGGCTACACCTTC.

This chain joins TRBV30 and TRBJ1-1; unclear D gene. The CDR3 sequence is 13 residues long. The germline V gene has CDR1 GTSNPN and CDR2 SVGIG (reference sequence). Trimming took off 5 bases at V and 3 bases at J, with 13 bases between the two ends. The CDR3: CAWGMARDTEAFF. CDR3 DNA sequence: TGTGCCTGGGGTATGGCTCGGGACACTGAAGCTTTCTTT.

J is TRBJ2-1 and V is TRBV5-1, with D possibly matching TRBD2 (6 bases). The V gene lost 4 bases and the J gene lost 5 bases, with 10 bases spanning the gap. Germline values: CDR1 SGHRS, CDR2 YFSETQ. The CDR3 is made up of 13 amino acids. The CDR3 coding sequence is TGCGCCAGCAGCCAGGGACTTGACAATGAGCAGTTCTTC. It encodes CASSQGLDNEQFF.

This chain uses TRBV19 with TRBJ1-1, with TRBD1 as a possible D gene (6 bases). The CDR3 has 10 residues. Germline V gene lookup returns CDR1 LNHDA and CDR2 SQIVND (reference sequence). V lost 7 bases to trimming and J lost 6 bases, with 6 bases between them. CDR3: CASKGAEAFF. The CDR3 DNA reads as TGTGCCAGTAAGGGGGCTGAAGCTTTCTTT.

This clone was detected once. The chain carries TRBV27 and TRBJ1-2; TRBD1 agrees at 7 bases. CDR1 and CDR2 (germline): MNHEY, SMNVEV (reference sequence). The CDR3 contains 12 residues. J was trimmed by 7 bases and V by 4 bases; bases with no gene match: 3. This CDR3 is CASSSTGVGYTF. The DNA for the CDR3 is TGTGCCAGCAGTTCAACAGGGGTTGGCTACACCTTC.

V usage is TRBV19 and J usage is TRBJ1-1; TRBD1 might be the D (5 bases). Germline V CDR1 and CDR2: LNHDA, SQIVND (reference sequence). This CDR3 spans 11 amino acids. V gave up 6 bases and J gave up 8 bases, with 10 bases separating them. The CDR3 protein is CASRDWGEAFF. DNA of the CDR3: TGTGCCAGTAGGGATTGGGGCGAAGCTTTCTTT.

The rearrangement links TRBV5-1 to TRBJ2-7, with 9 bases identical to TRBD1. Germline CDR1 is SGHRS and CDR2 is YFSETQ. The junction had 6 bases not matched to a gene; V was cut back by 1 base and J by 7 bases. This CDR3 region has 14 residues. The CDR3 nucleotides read TGCGCCAGCAGCTTGCGGGACAGGGAAGGTGAGCAGTACTTC. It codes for CASSLRDREGEQYF.

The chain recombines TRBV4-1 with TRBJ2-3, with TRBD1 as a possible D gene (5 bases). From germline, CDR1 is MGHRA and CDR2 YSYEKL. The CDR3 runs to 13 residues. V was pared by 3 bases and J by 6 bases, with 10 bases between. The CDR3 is CASSHEGVDTQYF. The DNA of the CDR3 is TGCGCCAGCAGCCATGAAGGGGTTGATACGCAGTATTTT.